Listed below are T cell receptor beta chains from one sample, sequenced in a study of PD-1 blockade in classical Hodgkin lymphoma. The protocol was immunoSEQ multiplex PCR, while the TCRdb copy is restricted to in-frame clones and leaves out a portion. The sample includes more than 40,000 clones, about 88% of them seen just once. The sample here was peripheral blood mononuclear cells (PBMCs), taken at baseline. These receptors all stem from a human donor with classical Hodgkin lymphoma. Both conserved end residues are part of each CDR3. The D gene is left open where the match is weak. Not all rows give a size; the values are once, few, many and, for expanded clones, a class.

v_gene	j_gene	abundance	d_gene	CDR3aa	CDR3nt
TRBV5-1	TRBJ2-5	.	.	CASSLPGPSETQYF	TGCGCCAGCAGTCTTCCCGGACCATCTGAGACCCAGTACTTC
TRBV7-8	TRBJ2-7	.	.	CASSLRGESEQYF	TGTGCCAGCAGCTTAAGAGGGGAAAGTGAGCAGTACTTC
TRBV4-1	TRBJ1-4	.	.	CASSQSNEKLFF	TGCGCCAGCAGCCAAAGTAATGAAAAACTGTTTTTT
TRBV5-1	TRBJ1-2	.	.	CASSLEGGLGYTF	TGCGCCAGCAGCTTGGAAGGAGGGCTGGGCTACACCTTC
TRBV4-1	TRBJ1-5	.	.	CASSQALLGNQPQHF	TGCGCCAGCAGCCAAGCTCTACTGGGCAATCAGCCCCAGCATTTT
TRBV27	TRBJ2-7	.	.	CASSPWDGGYEQYF	TGTGCCAGCAGTCCCTGGGACGGGGGCTACGAGCAGTACTTC
TRBV28	TRBJ1-1	.	TRBD1	CASSLWGQRGTEAFF	TGTGCCAGCAGTTTATGGGGACAGAGAGGGACTGAAGCTTTCTTT
TRBV7-9	TRBJ1-1	once	TRBD1	CASSLGTGGMNTEAFF	TGTGCCAGCAGCTTAGGGACAGGGGGCATGAACACTGAAGCTTTCTTT
TRBV18	TRBJ2-7	.	TRBD1	CASSPMGQGNHEQYF	TGTGCCAGCTCACCTATGGGACAGGGTAACCACGAGCAGTACTTC
TRBV6-1	TRBJ2-7	medium-sized	.	CASSAWTYYEQYF	TGTGCCAGCAGTGCATGGACTTACTACGAGCAGTACTTC
TRBV27	TRBJ2-7	.	.	CASSFWGREQYF	TGTGCCAGCAGTTTTTGGGGGAGGGAGCAGTACTTC
TRBV7-9	TRBJ2-3	.	.	CASSFVLGTDTQYF	TGTGCCAGCAGCTTCGTCCTCGGCACAGATACGCAGTATTTT
TRBV2	TRBJ2-1	once	TRBD1	CASRRGTGRYNEQFF	TGTGCCAGCCGGAGGGGGACAGGGCGCTACAATGAGCAGTTCTTC
TRBV9	TRBJ1-2	.	.	CASSVSTGRYGYTF	TGTGCCAGCAGCGTATCCACAGGGAGGTATGGCTACACCTTC
TRBV10-3	TRBJ1-3	.	.	CAISGAGIRSGNTIYF	TGTGCCATCAGTGGGGCCGGGATTCGCTCTGGAAACACCATATATTTT
TRBV28	TRBJ2-7	.	.	CASSLKGTYEQYF	TGTGCCAGCAGTTTAAAGGGGACCTACGAGCAGTACTTC
TRBV7-8	TRBJ2-1	.	.	CASRRIALSYNEQFF	TGTGCCAGCAGGCGCATAGCGCTATCCTACAATGAGCAGTTCTTC
TRBV18	TRBJ2-6	once	.	CASSLQGTGANVLTF	TGTGCCAGCTCACTACAGGGAACAGGGGCCAACGTCCTGACTTTC
TRBV19	TRBJ1-5	.	TRBD1	CASSPPGTGYSNQPQHF	TGTGCCAGTAGTCCCCCCGGGACAGGGTATAGCAATCAGCCCCAGCATTTT
TRBV5-7	TRBJ1-3	.	TRBD1	CASAAGRQGAGNTIYF	TGTGCCAGCGCCGCGGGACGACAGGGGGCCGGAAACACCATATATTTT
TRBV27	TRBJ2-5	.	.	CASSLSGWRQETQYF	TGTGCCAGCAGTTTATCGGGGTGGCGGCAAGAGACCCAGTACTTC
TRBV7-3	TRBJ2-6	once	.	CASSLGVSLSGANVLTF	TGTGCCAGCAGCTTAGGAGTCAGTCTCTCTGGGGCCAACGTCCTGACTTTC
TRBV9	TRBJ2-7	.	.	CASSPRGDSSYEQYF	TGTGCCAGCAGCCCCCGGGGGGACAGCTCCTACGAGCAGTACTTC
TRBV7-9	TRBJ1-1	.	.	CASSLGYGDEAFF	TGTGCCAGCAGCTTAGGGTACGGGGATGAAGCTTTCTTT
TRBV10-3	TRBJ1-2	.	.	CAISEPDSYGYTF	TGTGCCATCAGTGAGCCAGACAGCTATGGCTACACCTTC
TRBV7-9	TRBJ1-4	once	.	CASSLAGGLINEKLFF	TGTGCCAGCAGCTTAGCGGGGGGGCTCATTAATGAAAAACTGTTTTTT
TRBV15	TRBJ2-5	.	.	CATSRDIQETQYF	TGTGCCACCAGCAGAGATATCCAAGAGACCCAGTACTTC
TRBV4-1	TRBJ2-5	.	.	CASSQDSYEETQYF	TGCGCCAGCAGCCAAGACAGCTACGAAGAGACCCAGTACTTC
TRBV9	TRBJ2-7	.	.	CASSGAGTGWDEQYF	TGTGCCAGCAGCGGCGCCGGGACGGGGTGGGACGAGCAGTACTTC
TRBV28	TRBJ2-6	once	.	CASSLIWSGANVLTF	TGTGCCAGCAGTTTGATCTGGTCTGGGGCCAACGTCCTGACTTTC
TRBV11-2	TRBJ1-2	.	TRBD1	CASSSDRGLVYTF	TGTGCCAGCAGCTCCGACAGGGGGCTAGTCTACACCTTC
TRBV5-5	TRBJ2-6	.	.	CASSPLRVGGANVLTF	TGTGCCAGCAGCCCCCTCAGGGTAGGTGGGGCCAACGTCCTGACTTTC
TRBV7-9	TRBJ2-1	.	TRBD2	CASSATSGYNEQFF	TGTGCCAGCAGCGCAACTAGCGGCTACAATGAGCAGTTCTTC
TRBV27	TRBJ2-5	.	.	CASSPTLPGTQYF	TGTGCCAGCAGTCCGACCCTTCCGGGGACCCAGTACTTC
TRBV2	TRBJ1-2	.	.	CASSEGVGYYGYTF	TGTGCCAGCAGTGAAGGGGTGGGTTACTATGGCTACACCTTC
TRBV28	TRBJ2-7	.	.	CASSPISPGTSFYEQYF	TGTGCCAGCAGTCCTATTTCCCCCGGGACAAGCTTTTACGAGCAGTACTTC
TRBV19	TRBJ2-7	.	.	CASSNDRFLGEQYF	TGTGCCAGTAGTAACGACAGATTCCTTGGCGAGCAGTACTTC
TRBV11-3	TRBJ2-7	.	.	CASSLTTESYEQYF	TGTGCCAGCAGCCTCACAACGGAGTCCTACGAGCAGTACTTC
TRBV13	TRBJ2-7	.	.	CASSLGGLALYF	TGTGCCAGCAGCTTAGGCGGTCTAGCATTGTACTTC
TRBV6-5	TRBJ1-5	.	TRBD1	CASSLQGAQPQHF	TGTGCCAGCAGTTTACAGGGGGCTCAGCCCCAGCATTTT
TRBV5-8	TRBJ2-2	.	.	CASSFGRGPTGELFF	TGTGCCAGCAGCTTCGGCAGGGGCCCCACCGGGGAGCTGTTTTTT
TRBV7-2	TRBJ2-1	.	TRBD2	CASSAIPGLAGYEQFF	TGTGCCAGCAGCGCGATACCGGGACTAGCGGGGTATGAGCAGTTCTTC
TRBV23-1	TRBJ2-2	once	TRBD1	CASTTGRTGRFTGELFF	TGCGCCAGCACAACGGGTAGGACAGGGCGTTTCACCGGGGAGCTGTTTTTT
TRBV10-3	TRBJ1-3	.	.	CAISGYGSTSGNTIYF	TGTGCCATCTCTGGTTACGGATCCACCTCTGGAAACACCATATATTTT
TRBV9	TRBJ2-3	.	.	CASSVAAQGFFSTDTQYF	TGTGCCAGCAGCGTAGCGGCCCAGGGGTTCTTTAGCACAGATACGCAGTATTTT
TRBV19	TRBJ1-5	medium-sized	.	CASSISGGIFQPQHF	TGTGCCAGTAGTATCTCCGGCGGGATTTTTCAGCCCCAGCATTTT
TRBV9	TRBJ2-3	.	TRBD2	CASSVGPTGGHGDTQYF	TGTGCCAGCAGCGTAGGCCCTACGGGGGGGCATGGAGATACGCAGTATTTT
TRBV7-8	TRBJ2-1	.	TRBD2	CATNDRRLAGVNEQFF	TGTGCCACCAACGACCGGAGGCTAGCGGGGGTCAATGAGCAGTTCTTC
TRBV9	TRBJ2-5	.	TRBD2	CASSVGGGEETQYF	TGTGCCAGCAGCGTAGGGGGAGGGGAGGAGACCCAGTACTTC
TRBV27	TRBJ1-1	once	.	CASSFGGRTEAFF	TGTGCCAGCAGTTTCGGGGGTAGGACTGAAGCTTTCTTT
TRBV7-9	TRBJ2-6	.	TRBD1	CASSFSFGQGGSGANVLTF	TGTGCCAGCAGCTTTTCGTTTGGACAGGGGGGATCAGGGGCCAACGTCCTGACTTTC
TRBV4-2	TRBJ2-1	.	.	CASSRMAWKGQFF	TGTGCCAGCAGCCGGATGGCGTGGAAAGGACAGTTCTTC
TRBV5-1	TRBJ1-4	.	.	CASSLTLSAGNEKLFF	TGCGCCAGCAGCTTGACCCTCAGCGCGGGGAATGAAAAACTGTTTTTT
TRBV2	TRBJ1-5	few	.	CASSGGGGAGQPQHF	TGTGCCAGCAGTGGGGGAGGGGGGGCCGGTCAGCCCCAGCATTTT
TRBV11-1	TRBJ2-1	.	TRBD2	CASSPGLAGINNEQFF	TGTGCCAGCAGCCCAGGGCTAGCGGGGATAAACAATGAGCAGTTCTTC
TRBV7-9	TRBJ2-5	.	.	CASSGNFVRESETQYF	TGTGCCAGCTCAGGAAACTTTGTTCGGGAGTCAGAGACCCAGTACTTC
TRBV18	TRBJ1-1	.	TRBD1	CASSPPGQGTNTEAFF	TGTGCCAGCTCACCACCGGGACAGGGGACAAACACTGAAGCTTTCTTT
TRBV29-1	TRBJ1-2	.	.	CSVEDRKGGYTF	TGCAGCGTTGAAGATCGGAAGGGTGGCTACACCTTC
TRBV4-1	TRBJ1-2	.	.	CASSQESMAHAANGYTF	TGCGCCAGCAGCCAAGAATCTATGGCACACGCTGCCAATGGCTACACCTTC
TRBV11-1	TRBJ2-1	.	TRBD2	CASSLGTRYNEQFF	TGTGCCAGCAGCTTAGGGACTAGATATAATGAGCAGTTCTTC